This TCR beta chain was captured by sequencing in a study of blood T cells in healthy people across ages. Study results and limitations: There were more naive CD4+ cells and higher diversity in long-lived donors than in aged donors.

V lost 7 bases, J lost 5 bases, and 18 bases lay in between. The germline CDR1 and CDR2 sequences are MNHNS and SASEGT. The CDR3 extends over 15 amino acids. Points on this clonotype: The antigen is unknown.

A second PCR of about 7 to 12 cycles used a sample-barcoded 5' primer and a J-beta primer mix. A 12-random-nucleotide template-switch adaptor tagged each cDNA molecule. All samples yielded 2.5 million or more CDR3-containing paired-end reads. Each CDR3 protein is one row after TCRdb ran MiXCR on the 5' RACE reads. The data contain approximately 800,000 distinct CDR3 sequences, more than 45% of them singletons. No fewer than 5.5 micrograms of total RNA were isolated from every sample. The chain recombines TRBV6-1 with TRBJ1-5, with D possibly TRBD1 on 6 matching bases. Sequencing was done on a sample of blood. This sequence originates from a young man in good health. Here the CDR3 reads CASKGQTATYQPQHF. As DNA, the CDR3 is TGTGCCAGCAAAGGACAGACAGCAACTTATCAGCCCCAGCATTTT.